This TCR beta chain stems from a study of blood T cell repertoires in COVID-19. Libraries were prepared by immunoSEQ multiplex PCR; TCRdb keeps only in-frame clonotypes and omits some of them. The repertoire consists of over 350,000 clones, with around 89% occurring once and the leading ten covering 1.2%. Participants came from some 23 US areas, aged roughly 18 to 89 years. Recovery among Cohort 3 donors was established by two negative PCRs, clearance, or symptom resolution. J was trimmed by 0 bases and V by 3 bases; bases with no gene match: 5. Germline V lookup: CDR1 MNHEY, CDR2 SVGAGI. The CDR3 covers 16 residues.

Sequencing was carried out using PBMCs or T cells enriched from blood (not recorded which). This TCR came from a woman between 18 and 29 years old who had recovered from COVID-19. V gene TRBV6-5 combines with J gene TRBJ1-1; 9 nucleotides align to TRBD1. DNA of the CDR3: TGTGCCAGCAGTTATGGGACAGGGATCATGAACACTGAAGCTTTCTTT. Its protein product is CASSYGTGIMNTEAFF.